This T cell receptor (beta chain) was identified during a study of neurological immune-mediated disorders. Overall study findings and caveats: No CDR3 amino acid sequences recurred among expanded clones across subjects, suggesting private repertoires in all groups.

One entry per CDR3 protein results from TCRdb running MiXCR on the 5' RACE reads. The sample yields tens of thousands of distinct CDR3 sequences, about a tenth seen once. This clonotype came up many times. Its specificity is not known. Specimen: PBMCs. This clonotype was sampled from a woman aged 40 to 50 with HTLV-1-associated myelopathy (HAM/TSP).

The CDR3 nucleotides are TGCAGTGCTAGTTGGGGACTAGCGGGGGCTACAGATACGCAGTATTTT. This encodes CSASWGLAGATDTQYF. The chain uses TRBV20-1 and TRBJ2-3, with 14 bases that match TRBD2. V was clipped by 3 bases and J by 3 bases; unmatched bases: 5. From germline, CDR1 is DFQATT and CDR2 SNEGSKA (reference sequence). The length of the CDR3 is 16 residues.